The clone carrying this T cell receptor (beta chain) was detected many times. These data belong to a study of metastatic and nonmetastatic thyroid tumors. TCRdb reassembled clones from the PCR reads with MiXCR. The table has 15,000 to 20,000 clones, 25% to 35% seen once. No patient received treatment before thyroid surgery. CDR1 is MNHNS and CDR2 is SASEGT in the germline V gene. CDR3 length equals 15 residues. J gave up 2 bases and V 6 bases, and 4 bases lay outside the gene matches. Sequenced input: tumor tissue. The TCR originated in a female donor with papillary thyroid cancer or a benign thyroid nodule (not recorded which). Some clones in this sample may be carry-over from other donors' samples. The rearrangement joins TRBV6-1 to TRBJ1-4, with TRBD1 matching over 9 bases. The CDR3 sequence is CASRGQGPTNEKLFF. CDR3 DNA sequence: TGTGCCAGCAGGGGACAGGGCCCCACTAATGAAAAACTGTTTTTT.